Listed below are T cell receptor beta chains from one sample, sequenced in a study of shared clonotypes between healthy human individuals. Profiling relied on immunoSEQ multiplex PCR, and the TCRdb table lists in-frame clones only, not all of them. The sample includes about 1.1 million clones, 75% to 80% of them seen just once. The sequenced material came from memory CD4+ T cells from PBMCs. The source of these receptors is a man younger than 35 in good health. Some clones in this sample may be carry-over from other donors' samples. CDR3s include the opening cysteine and the closing phenylalanine or tryptophan. D genes are given only for firm matches. Part of the rows lack a size; the others show once, few, many or a class for expanded clones.

abundance	d_gene	j_gene	v_gene	CDR3aa	CDR3nt
once	NA	TRBJ1-1	TRBV28	CASTAAGGTEAFF	TGTGCCAGCACCGCCGCCGGGGGCACTGAAGCTTTCTTT
NA	NA	TRBJ2-5	TRBV6-6	CASSSPGDGEETQYF	TGTGCCAGCAGTTCCCCCGGTGACGGGGAAGAGACCCAGTACTTC
NA	NA	TRBJ2-1	TRBV5-1	CASSQRTSNEQFF	TGCGCCAGCAGCCAGCGGACTTCCAATGAGCAGTTCTTC
few	TRBD2	TRBJ2-1	TRBV7-9	CASRGRVRASGSNEQFF	TGTGCCAGCAGGGGACGGGTTAGGGCTAGCGGGAGCAATGAGCAGTTCTTC
NA	NA	TRBJ2-5	TRBV9	CASKGRDGTPGETQYF	TGTGCCAGCAAAGGGCGGGACGGGACCCCTGGGGAGACCCAGTACTTC
NA	NA	TRBJ1-2	TRBV27	CASRKQGIGYTF	TGTGCCAGCAGGAAACAGGGTATCGGCTACACCTTC
NA	TRBD1	TRBJ1-1	TRBV5-1	CASSPGTGTEAFF	TGCGCCAGCAGCCCCGGGACAGGGACTGAAGCTTTCTTT
few	NA	TRBJ1-1	TRBV6-5	CASNETPNTEAFF	TGTGCCAGCAATGAGACACCTAACACTGAAGCTTTCTTT
NA	NA	TRBJ2-1	TRBV27	CASSSLSSSYNEQFF	TGTGCCAGCAGTTCTCTCAGCAGCTCCTACAATGAGCAGTTCTTC
NA	NA	TRBJ2-7	TRBV28	CASSTRAWEQYF	TGTGCCAGCAGTACCAGGGCGTGGGAGCAGTACTTC
few	NA	TRBJ2-6	TRBV2	CASSYSERGSGANVLTF	TGTGCCAGCAGTTATAGCGAGAGAGGCTCTGGGGCCAACGTCCTGACTTTC
NA	TRBD2	TRBJ2-5	TRBV7-3	CASSLSPGRAGETQYF	TGTGCCAGCAGCTTATCTCCCGGGAGGGCCGGGGAGACCCAGTACTTC
NA	TRBD1	TRBJ2-2	TRBV28	CASSLSLTGGWTGELFF	TGTGCCAGCAGTTTAAGTCTTACAGGGGGCTGGACCGGGGAGCTGTTTTTT
NA	NA	TRBJ2-5	TRBV5-4	CASAPGYQETQYF	TGTGCCAGCGCTCCCGGGTACCAAGAGACCCAGTACTTC
NA	NA	TRBJ1-1	TRBV19	CASSTSGGMNTEAFF	TGTGCCAGTAGTACCTCCGGAGGGATGAACACTGAAGCTTTCTTT
NA	NA	TRBJ1-4	TRBV27	CASSREGTGEKLFF	TGTGCCAGCAGCCGGGAGGGAACCGGGGAAAAACTGTTTTTT
once	TRBD2	TRBJ2-1	TRBV15	CATSSRLAGTAEQFF	TGTGCCACCAGCAGCCGACTAGCGGGAACAGCTGAGCAGTTCTTC
NA	TRBD2	TRBJ2-3	TRBV7-3	CASSQRASGNADTQYF	TGTGCCAGCAGCCAGAGGGCTAGCGGTAATGCAGATACGCAGTATTTT
NA	NA	TRBJ2-3	TRBV29-1	CSVGRDRNTDTQYF	TGCAGCGTTGGGAGGGACAGAAACACAGATACGCAGTATTTT
NA	NA	TRBJ2-5	TRBV28	CASSLPETQYF	TGTGCCAGCAGTTTGCCAGAGACCCAGTACTTC
NA	TRBD2	TRBJ2-3	TRBV7-9	CASSSRTSGRTDTQYF	TGTGCCAGCAGCTCACGGACTAGCGGCCGCACAGATACGCAGTATTTT
NA	TRBD1	TRBJ1-2	TRBV6-4	CASRNRGDYGYTF	TGTGCCAGCAGAAACAGGGGGGACTATGGCTACACCTTC
NA	TRBD1	TRBJ2-7	TRBV5-5	CASSLTPGTGVGEQYF	TGTGCCAGCAGCTTAACCCCCGGGACAGGGGTCGGCGAGCAGTACTTC
NA	NA	TRBJ1-2	TRBV6-5	CASNPGFNYGYTF	TGTGCCAGCAACCCGGGCTTTAACTATGGCTACACCTTC
NA	NA	TRBJ1-4	TRBV30	CAWSVGQPNEKLFF	TGTGCCTGGAGTGTTGGACAGCCAAATGAAAAACTGTTTTTT
NA	NA	TRBJ2-5	TRBV9	CASSVGAIIQETQYF	TGTGCCAGCAGCGTAGGGGCCATAATCCAAGAGACCCAGTACTTC
NA	TRBD1	TRBJ1-1	TRBV6-1	CASSARQGAPAFF	TGTGCCAGCAGTGCGCGACAGGGGGCGCCGGCTTTCTTT
once	NA	TRBJ1-1	TRBV11-2	CASSLVRGGTEAFF	TGTGCCAGCAGCTTAGTAAGGGGTGGGACTGAAGCTTTCTTT
NA	NA	TRBJ2-2	TRBV28	CASSSPAGSGELFF	TGTGCCAGCAGTTCCCCGGCCGGGTCCGGGGAGCTGTTTTTT
NA	NA	TRBJ1-1	TRBV5-1	CASSLGGATEAFF	TGCGCCAGCAGCTTGGGTGGGGCCACTGAAGCTTTCTTT
NA	NA	TRBJ2-3	TRBV7-2	CASSERVGSTDTQYF	TGTGCCAGCAGCGAACGGGTGGGCAGCACAGATACGCAGTATTTT
NA	NA	TRBJ1-2	TRBV5-6	CASSFLQGYGYTF	TGTGCCAGCAGCTTCTTACAGGGCTATGGCTACACCTTC
few	NA	TRBJ2-7	TRBV9	CASSATGFTYEQYF	TGTGCCAGCAGCGCAACGGGTTTTACCTACGAGCAGTACTTC
NA	NA	TRBJ2-7	TRBV28	CASSLTREDEQYF	TGTGCCAGCAGCCTGACCAGGGAGGACGAGCAGTACTTC
NA	TRBD2	TRBJ2-1	TRBV27	CASSLTSPGLAGGGPYNEQFF	TGTGCCAGCAGCCTAACGTCTCCGGGACTAGCGGGAGGAGGGCCCTACAATGAGCAGTTCTTC
NA	TRBD2	TRBJ2-7	TRBV27	CASSQLGGGSSYEQYF	TGTGCCAGCAGCCAACTTGGGGGAGGGAGCTCCTACGAGCAGTACTTC
NA	NA	TRBJ1-2	TRBV4-2	CASSHDAGTYGYTF	TGTGCCAGCAGCCATGACGCAGGGACCTATGGCTACACCTTC
NA	TRBD1	TRBJ1-3	TRBV28	CASSLSGQVVGNTIYF	TGTGCCAGCAGTTTATCTGGACAGGTAGTTGGAAACACCATATATTTT
NA	TRBD2	TRBJ2-1	TRBV6-6	CASSPMSSGPYNEQFF	TGTGCCAGCAGCCCCATGAGTAGCGGGCCGTACAATGAGCAGTTCTTC
NA	TRBD1	TRBJ2-4	TRBV12-5	CAPSRGPAKNIQYF	TGTGCTCCCTCCAGGGGGCCAGCCAAAAACATTCAGTACTTC
NA	TRBD2	TRBJ2-7	TRBV29-1	CSARGGFSYEQYF	TGCAGCGCCCGGGGGGGCTTCTCCTACGAGCAGTACTTC
NA	TRBD1	TRBJ2-7	TRBV7-9	CASSRLGQVGEQYF	TGTGCCAGCAGCCGCTTAGGACAGGTCGGCGAGCAGTACTTC
few	NA	TRBJ1-1	TRBV7-9	CASSPGRGDTEAFF	TGTGCCAGCAGCCCCGGTCGAGGTGACACTGAAGCTTTCTTT
NA	NA	TRBJ2-3	TRBV5-6	CASSLRRGAGGDTQYF	TGTGCCAGCAGCTTGAGGAGGGGGGCGGGTGGAGATACGCAGTATTTT
NA	NA	TRBJ2-4	TRBV7-2	CASSLGTLANIQYF	TGTGCCAGCAGCTTGGGGACACTGGCAAACATTCAGTACTTC
NA	NA	TRBJ1-5	TRBV10-3	CAISDFGSNQPQHF	TGTGCCATCAGTGATTTCGGTAGCAATCAGCCCCAGCATTTT
NA	TRBD2	TRBJ2-7	TRBV28	CASSTDSGRVFEQYF	TGTGCCAGCAGCACGGATAGCGGGAGGGTATTCGAGCAGTACTTC